This TCR beta chain was captured by sequencing in a study of shared clonotypes between healthy human individuals (dated by TCRdb to the early 2020s). About the study as a whole: The cohort included a few men and a couple of women between 18 and 49 years of age. To estimate repertoire size and how much clonotype sharing occurs between individuals, the study deeply sequenced the blood TCR repertoires of several healthy adults. Libraries were prepared and TCR repertoires were sequenced by different laboratories using diverse techniques, in order to increase sequencing depth and limit assay-specific biases. Between about 0.85 and 9.5 billion PBMCs per donor were obtained by leukapheresis.

Healthy HIV-negative adults with no recently reported acute infections or vaccinations were included as donors. All donors were Caucasian adults living in Nashville, Tennessee, USA. In the unsorted samples, 90 million or so PBMCs were counted, and genomic DNA was extracted using the QIAamp DNA Blood Mini kit. Blood was obtained by leukapheresis, after which PBMCs were separated by Ficoll-Histopaque density gradient centrifugation and cryopreserved in liquid nitrogen vapor phase. TCR CDR3 regions were amplified from genomic DNA by multiplex PCR using the deep immunoSEQ assay. Genomic DNA extracted from each cell subset was distributed evenly over all wells of several immunoSEQ 96-well plates, and each plate served as one replicate. For unsorted PBMC, each replicate PCR was loaded with roughly 270 ng genomic DNA, equivalent to 25,000 to 35,000 T cell genomes. Ten immunoSEQ deep assay plates were used to sequence unsorted PBMC genomic DNA. Purified libraries were measured with a Qubit 3.0 fluorometer, size-checked on a Bioanalyzer 2100, and measured again with the KAPA Library Quantification kit. Every immunoSEQ 96-well plate was sequenced on a separate single-read 150-cycle Illumina NextSeq 550 flow cell. Regarding the original processing steps: The immunoSEQ output contained only junctional sequences without quality scores, so filtering could not match that applied to full-length reads. Sequences were annotated with PyIR, a Python wrapper for IgBLAST v1.9, using IMGT germline references to assign V/J genes and CDR3. Any read was removed if the V/J assignment was weak (E-value above 1e-6), the CDR3 was missing, or the read contained stop codons, out-of-frame junctions, or ambiguous translated residues. V3J clonotypes were defined as sequences sharing the same inferred V gene, J gene, and CDR3 amino acid sequence. Percentage overlap between repertoires was calculated by dividing the number of shared unique clonotypes by the size of the smaller repertoire. Three approaches were used to assess repertoire richness: RTK rarefaction, the Chao1 estimator, and Recon v2.1 estimates of unobserved clonotypes. Sourced from immuneACCESS, this table was stored by TCRdb with only in-frame sequences that have V and J called. A share of the clones is absent; for the studies checked, an unresolved V gene accounts for under half, and the remainder has no known explanation. Clone size and the V and J calls come from that table; the DNA yielded D and trimming. The sample table contains about 510,000 clones; only one count was recorded for 75% to 85% of them. The ten largest account for about an eighth of the sample.

Including cysteine and phenylalanine, the CDR3 has 14 amino acids. Only the CDR3 DNA stays, 42 bases, in frame from base 1. CDR1 MDHEN and CDR2 SYDVKM were looked up in the germline V gene. V is reduced by 2 bases and J by 3 bases, leaving a spacing of 8 bases between them. Summary of the overall study and its limitations: The genetic and exposure-history diversity represented was limited by the small number of donors. Sampling was restricted to blood, and TCR repertoires in tissues likely differ from the TCR repertoires found in blood. Pairwise subsampling led to the expectation that sequencing depth would affect the degree of clonotype sharing among donors.

With regard to this clone: Its antigen is unknown. Per-base qualities were not stored, and no clone one base away is much larger.

Sequenced sample: PBMCs. The sequence links TRBV28 to TRBJ2-1; TRBD2 is a weak D gene call, 6 bases matching. This receptor was taken from a woman in her thirties or forties in good health. Some clones in this sample may be carry-over from other donors' samples. The CDR3 here reads CASSLGGNYNEQFF. The DNA sequence is as follows: TGTGCCAGCAGTTTAGGCGGGAACTACAATGAGCAGTTCTTC.